This T cell receptor (beta chain) came from a study of T cells after yellow fever vaccination. The study's findings and limits: The CD4 and CD8 compartments had a small share of their clonotypes in common.

This CDR3 has 14 residues. The V gene lost 7 bases and the J gene lost 6 bases, with 19 bases spanning the gap. Remarks on this clonotype: Its antigen is unidentified.

MiXCR, applied by TCRdb to the 5' RACE reads, yields one record per CDR3 protein. Here the sample spans roughly 310,000 distinct CDR3 sequences, 8% to 10% being singletons. The genes are TRBV12-3 or TRBV12-4 and TRBJ2-7; D possibly matches TRBD1 or TRBD2 (6 bases each). The sequenced sample was PBMCs, obtained on the day of the first yellow fever vaccination. The TCR sequence derives from a man aged 18 to 29 who received the YFV17D yellow fever vaccine. The CDR3 nucleotides are TGTGCCAGCAATCTGTGGGGGGCGCTTGGCGAGCAGTACTTC. As protein: CASNLWGALGEQYF.